This T cell receptor (beta chain) was identified in a study of OX40 agonist ivuxolimab in advanced cancers. Study-level findings and limits: On average, CD8+ T cells showed a greater number of expanded clones than CD4+.

Turning to this clone: Its cognate antigen is unknown.

Generated by immunoSEQ multiplex PCR, the TCRdb table keeps only in-frame clones and is missing some. The sample lists over 65,000 clones, 85% to 90% occurring once. The germline CDR1 and CDR2 sequences are KGHSH and LQKENI. V was pared by 5 bases and J by 2 bases, with 7 bases of the junction left unmatched. This CDR3 comprises 15 residues. The source of this sequence is an adult with an advanced solid tumor such as melanoma, head and neck, liver or kidney cancer. The chain links TRBV18 to TRBJ2-3; 7 bases line up with TRBD1. This material consisted of CD4+ or CD8+ T cells sorted from blood, taken in a trial of the OX40 agonist ivuxolimab. The CDR3 DNA sequence: TGTGCCAGCTCAGCGTCGACAGGGAACACAGATACGCAGTATTTT. This gives the protein CASSASTGNTDTQYF. The variable domain in full, with the rest retrieved from reference TRBV18 and TRBJ2-3, is NAGVMQNPRHLVRRRGQEARLRCSPMKGHSHVYWYRQLPEEGLKFMVYLQKENIIDESGMPKERFSAEFPKEGPSILRIQQVVRGDSAAYFCASSASTGNTDTQYFGPGTRLTVL.